The clone carrying this TCR beta chain has only a few counts. Antigen unknown. TCRdb reprocessed the reads with MiXCR, giving one entry per CDR3 protein. The table has about 69,000 distinct CDR3 sequences, under 25% seen once; the top ten hold 8.3%. CDR3 length: 15 residues. The V end lost 6 bases, the J end lost 3 bases, and 15 bases lay between the germline ends. Germline values: CDR1 MNHNY, CDR2 SVGAGI (reference sequence). This entry is derived from a study of type 1 regulatory T cells. Study-wide context: An in vitro protocol generated T-allo10, a Tr1-enriched, alloantigen-specific CD4 T cell product. The study, taken as a whole, reports: Compared with non-Tr1 cells, Tr1 cells showed a narrower TCR repertoire.

The chain employs TRBV6-6 and TRBJ1-5, with D hard to call. The material sequenced was cultured type 1 regulatory T (Tr1) cells, either the whole culture or a sorted fraction (not recorded which). This sequence was found in a human donor in good health. This chain's CDR3 is CASRTPGEDNQPQHF. The CDR3 region has the DNA TGTGCCAGCAGAACCCCCGGGGAGGACAATCAGCCCCAGCATTTT.